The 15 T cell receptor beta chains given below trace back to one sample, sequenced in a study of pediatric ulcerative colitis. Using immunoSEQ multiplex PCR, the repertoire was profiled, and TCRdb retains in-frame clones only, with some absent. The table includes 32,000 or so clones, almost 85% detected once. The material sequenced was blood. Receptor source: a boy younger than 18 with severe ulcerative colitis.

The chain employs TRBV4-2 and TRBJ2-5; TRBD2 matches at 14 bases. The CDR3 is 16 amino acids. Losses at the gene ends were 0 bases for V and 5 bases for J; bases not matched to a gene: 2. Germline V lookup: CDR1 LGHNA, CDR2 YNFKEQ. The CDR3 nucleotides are TGTGCCAGCAGCCAAGATGGGACTAGCGGGGGCGAGACCCAGTACTTC. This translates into CASSQDGTSGGETQYF.

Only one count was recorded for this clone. CDR3 sequence reads: CAISRTGGFRSTDTQYF. The CDR3 DNA follows: TGTGCCATCAGTAGGACAGGGGGCTTCAGAAGCACAGATACGCAGTATTTT. The chain couples TRBV10-3 to TRBJ2-3, with 11 bases lining up with TRBD1. The CDR3 has 17 residues. The germline V gene encodes CDR1 ENHRY and CDR2 SYGVKD. The trim removed 5 bases at V and 0 bases at J, leaving 7 bases unmatched.

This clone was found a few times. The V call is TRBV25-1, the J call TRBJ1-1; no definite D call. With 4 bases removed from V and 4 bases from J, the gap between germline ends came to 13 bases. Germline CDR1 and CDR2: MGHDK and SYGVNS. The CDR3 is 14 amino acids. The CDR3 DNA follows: TGTGCCAGCAGTGGCGCACACTGGGGCACTGAAGCTTTCTTT. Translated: CASSGAHWGTEAFF.

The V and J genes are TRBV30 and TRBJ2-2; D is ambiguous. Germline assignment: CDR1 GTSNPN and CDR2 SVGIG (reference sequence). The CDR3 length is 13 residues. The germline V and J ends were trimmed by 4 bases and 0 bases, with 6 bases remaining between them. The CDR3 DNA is TGTGCCTGGATTCAGACGAACACCGGGGAGCTGTTTTTT. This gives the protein CAWIQTNTGELFF.

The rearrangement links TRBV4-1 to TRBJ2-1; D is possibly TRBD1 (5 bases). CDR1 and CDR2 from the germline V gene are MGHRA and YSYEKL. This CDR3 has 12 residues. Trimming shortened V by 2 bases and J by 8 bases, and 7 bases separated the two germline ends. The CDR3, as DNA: TGCGCCAGCAGCCAACAGGGTTATGAGCAGTTCTTC. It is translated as CASSQQGYEQFF.

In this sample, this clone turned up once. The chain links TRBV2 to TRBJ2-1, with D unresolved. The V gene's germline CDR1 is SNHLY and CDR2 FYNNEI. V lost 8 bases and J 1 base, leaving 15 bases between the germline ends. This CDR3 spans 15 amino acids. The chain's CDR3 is CASSLGRNSYNEQFF. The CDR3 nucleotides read TGTGCCAGCTCCCTAGGGCGAAATTCCTACAATGAGCAGTTCTTC.

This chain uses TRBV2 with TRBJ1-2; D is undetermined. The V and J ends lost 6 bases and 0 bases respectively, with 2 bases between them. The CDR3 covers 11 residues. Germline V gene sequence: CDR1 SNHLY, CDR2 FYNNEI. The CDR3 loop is CASRANYGYTF. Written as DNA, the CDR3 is TGTGCCAGCAGAGCTAACTATGGCTACACCTTC. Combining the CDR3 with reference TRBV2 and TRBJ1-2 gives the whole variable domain EPEVTQTPSHQVTQMGQEVILRCVPISNHLYFYWYRQILGQKVEFLVSFYNNEISEKSEIFDDQFSVERPDGSNFTLKIRSTKLEDSAMYFCASRANYGYTFGSGTRLTVV.

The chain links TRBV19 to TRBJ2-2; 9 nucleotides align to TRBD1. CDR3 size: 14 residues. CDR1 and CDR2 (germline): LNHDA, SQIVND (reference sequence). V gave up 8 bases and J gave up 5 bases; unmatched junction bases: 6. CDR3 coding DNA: TGTGCCAGTGCAACAGGGGGCCGGACCGGGGAGCTGTTTTTT. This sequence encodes CASATGGRTGELFF.

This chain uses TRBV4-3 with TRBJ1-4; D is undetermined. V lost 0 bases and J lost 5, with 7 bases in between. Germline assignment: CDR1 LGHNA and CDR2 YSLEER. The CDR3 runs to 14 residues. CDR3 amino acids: CASSQDFSNEKLFF. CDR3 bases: TGCGCCAGCAGCCAAGATTTTTCGAATGAAAAACTGTTTTTT.

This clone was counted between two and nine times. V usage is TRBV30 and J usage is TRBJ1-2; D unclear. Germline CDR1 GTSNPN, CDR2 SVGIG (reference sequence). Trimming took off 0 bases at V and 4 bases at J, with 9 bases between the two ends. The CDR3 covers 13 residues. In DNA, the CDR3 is TGTGCCTGGAGTGTCCGTTTGTTCTATGGCTACACCTTC. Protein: CAWSVRLFYGYTF.

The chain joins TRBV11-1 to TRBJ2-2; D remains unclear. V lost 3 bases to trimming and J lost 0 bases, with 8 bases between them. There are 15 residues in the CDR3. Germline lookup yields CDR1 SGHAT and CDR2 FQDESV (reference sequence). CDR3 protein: CASSFEGPNTGELFF. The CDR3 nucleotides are TGTGCCAGCAGCTTCGAAGGGCCGAACACCGGGGAGCTGTTTTTT.

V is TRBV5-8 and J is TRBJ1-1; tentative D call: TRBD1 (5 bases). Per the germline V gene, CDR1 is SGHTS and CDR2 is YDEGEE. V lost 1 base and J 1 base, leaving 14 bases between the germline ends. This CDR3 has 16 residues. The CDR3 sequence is CASSLLVGGRNTEAFF. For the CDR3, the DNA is TGTGCCAGCAGCTTGTTAGTTGGGGGGAGGAACACTGAAGCTTTCTTT.

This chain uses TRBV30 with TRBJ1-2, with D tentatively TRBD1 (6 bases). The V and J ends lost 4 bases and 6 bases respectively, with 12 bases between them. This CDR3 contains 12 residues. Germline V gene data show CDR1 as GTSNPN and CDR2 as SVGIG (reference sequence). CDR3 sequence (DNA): TGTGCCTGGAAAGCAGGGGCGGATGGCTACACCTTC. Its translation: CAWKAGADGYTF.

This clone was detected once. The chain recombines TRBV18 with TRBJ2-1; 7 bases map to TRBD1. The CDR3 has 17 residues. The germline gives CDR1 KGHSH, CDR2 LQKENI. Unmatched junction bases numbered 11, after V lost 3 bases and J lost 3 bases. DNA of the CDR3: TGTGCCAGCTCACCTACGAGACAGGGTATACTCTACAATGAGCAGTTCTTC. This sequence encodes CASSPTRQGILYNEQFF.

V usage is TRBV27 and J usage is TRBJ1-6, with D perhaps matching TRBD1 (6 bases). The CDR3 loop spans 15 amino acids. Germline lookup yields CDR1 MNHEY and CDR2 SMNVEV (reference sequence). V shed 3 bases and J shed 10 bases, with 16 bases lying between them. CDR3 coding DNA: TGTGCCAGCAGTTTTGAAGGGGGATCATGGTCACCCCTCCACTTT. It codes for CASSFEGGSWSPLHF.